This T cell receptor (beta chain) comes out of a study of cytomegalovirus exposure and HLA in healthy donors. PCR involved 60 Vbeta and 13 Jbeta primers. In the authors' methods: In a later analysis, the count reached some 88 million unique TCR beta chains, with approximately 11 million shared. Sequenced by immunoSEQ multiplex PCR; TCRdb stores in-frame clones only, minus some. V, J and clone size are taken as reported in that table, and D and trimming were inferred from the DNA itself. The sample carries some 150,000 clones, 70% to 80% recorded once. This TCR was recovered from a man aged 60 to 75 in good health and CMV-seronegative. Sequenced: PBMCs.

The CDR3 spells CASSGRTDTDTQYF. The CDR3 coding sequence is TGTGCCAGCAGCGGAAGGACAGACACAGATACGCAGTATTTT. V and J are TRBV9 and TRBJ2-3; possible D gene TRBD1, 6 bases. Germline CDR1 and CDR2: SGDLS and YYNGEE. The CDR3 sequence is 14 residues long. Deletions cut 3 bases from V and 2 bases from J, with 10 bases between.